Below, one T cell receptor (beta chain) is given with its context. The CDR3 is made up of 14 amino acids. V was trimmed by 2 bases and J by 6 bases, leaving 12 bases between them. Germline CDR1 is MNHNY and CDR2 is SVGAGI (reference sequence). This sample was taken from a study of cytomegalovirus exposure and HLA in healthy donors. Primers included in the PCR were 60 Vbeta and 13 Jbeta primers. Sequencing used immunoSEQ multiplex PCR; TCRdb keeps in-frame clones, though not all of them. Of more than 65,000 clones listed, 79% are singletons. This TCR derives from a woman aged 40 to 49 in good health and CMV-seropositive. This chain connects TRBV6-6 to TRBJ2-3; weak D call: TRBD2 (5 bases). Sequenced: PBMCs. In DNA, the CDR3 is TGTGCCAGCAGTTACCGACTGGGAGTGGATACGCAGTATTTT. Protein product: CASSYRLGVDTQYF.